The present TCR beta chain was sequenced within a study of cytomegalovirus exposure and HLA in healthy donors. The overall study: HLA-typed donors contributed 65 million to 95 million unique TCRs, which were held in an early data release. Among the 400 or so donors who were genotyped, approximately 76% fell in the genetic ancestry cluster that is associated with self-reported Caucasian donors. Study-level results: Earlier findings revealed that most TCR beta V segments proved productive either about 87% or about 30% of the time. The likely explanation for a cluster of highly shared sequence variants was sequencing artifact.

This clone was picked up a small number of times. Its specificity is not known. Primers included in the PCR were 60 Vbeta and 13 Jbeta primers. Sequencing was performed with immunoSEQ multiplex PCR; in TCRdb, only in-frame clones are kept and a portion is missing. The sample yields approximately 100,000 clones, 74% seen once. This receptor was taken from a human donor in good health. Sequenced input: PBMCs.

For the CDR3, the DNA is TGTGCCGGAACCGGGACAGGCGACGAAAAACTGTTTTTT. Its protein product is CAGTGTGDEKLFF. J is TRBJ1-4 and V is TRBV2; 8 nucleotides align to TRBD1. The V segment lost 11 bases and the J segment 8 bases; nucleotides outside the gene matches: 10. CDR1 and CDR2 from the germline V gene are SNHLY and FYNNEI. The length of the CDR3 is 13 residues.